This TCR beta chain was identified during a study of prognosis after radiotherapy for stage I lung cancer. It was by two-round multiplex PCR that TCR beta CDR3 was amplified from genomic DNA. First-round PCR, the initial amplification, used primers specific to each TRBV and TRBJ gene. TCRdb redid the calling of the multiplex PCR reads with MiXCR, one entry per CDR3 protein. The sample contains just over 30,000 distinct CDR3 sequences, about 30% of which appear only once. Germline CDR1 is SNHLY and CDR2 is FYNNEI. This CDR3 comprises 15 residues. The V segment lost 1 base and the J segment 4 bases; nucleotides outside the gene matches: 2. By share of the sample, this clonotype is medium-sized (0.01 to 0.1%).

This sequence joins TRBV2 and TRBJ2-1; 9 nucleotides align to TRBD2. Sequencing used PBMCs, obtained before or after stereotactic body radiation therapy (not recorded which). The source is a donor over 45 with non-small cell lung cancer. CDR3 residues: CASSEDSGGYNEQFF. The CDR3 coding sequence is TGTGCCAGCAGTGAAGATAGCGGGGGTTACAATGAGCAGTTCTTC.